Shown below are 16 T cell receptor beta chains from a single sample sequenced in a study of Graves' ophthalmopathy and Graves' hyperthyroidism. The authors amplified TCR beta CDR3 regions from RNA transcripts. RT-PCR with HTBI primers came first, then second-round multiplex PCR. MiXCR, applied by TCRdb to the multiplex PCR reads, yields one record per CDR3 protein. Of 350,000 to 450,000 distinct CDR3 sequences listed, around 18% are singletons. Specimen: peripheral blood. Receptors originate from a woman under 30 with Graves' ophthalmopathy.

This clonotype was recorded at least ten times. The rearrangement joins TRBV20-1 to TRBJ1-6; no clear D gene. The length of the CDR3 is 17 residues. The germline V gene has CDR1 DFQATT and CDR2 SNEGSKA (reference sequence). Trimming pared 0 bases from V and 0 bases from J, leaving 12 bases between. The CDR3 sequence is CSARDLLRDSYNSPLHF. For the CDR3, the DNA is TGCAGTGCTAGAGATCTATTAAGAGACTCCTATAATTCACCCCTCCACTTT.

This clonotype was seen a few times. The rearrangement joins TRBV12-3 or TRBV12-4 to TRBJ1-1; tentatively, D is TRBD1 (6 bases). This CDR3 has 17 residues. Trimming removed 7 bases at V and 5 bases at J, with 26 bases between. CDR3 in amino acids: CASTDRLAGGRKTEAFF. The CDR3 DNA is TGTGCCAGCACCGATCGACTGGCGGGGGGCCGAAAAACTGAAGCTTTCTTT.

The J gene is TRBJ1-5, the V gene TRBV6-2 or TRBV6-3; D gene uncertain. Trimming removed 3 bases at V and 1 base at J, with 16 bases between. This CDR3 spans 17 amino acids. Germline values: CDR1 MNHEY, CDR2 SVGEGT. This CDR3 is CASSYSGMAQSNQPQHF. CDR3 coding DNA: TGTGCCAGCAGTTATTCGGGTATGGCACAGAGCAATCAGCCCCAGCATTTT.

In nucleotides, the CDR3 is TGTGCCAGCACCAACCCGACGGGATCCTACGAGCAGTACTTC. It specifies CASTNPTGSYEQYF. The J gene is TRBJ2-7, the V gene TRBV6-2 or TRBV6-3; D is possibly TRBD2 (5 bases). The CDR3 contains 14 residues. The germline CDR1 and CDR2 sequences are MNHEY and SVGEGT. Trimming cost V 7 bases and J 1 base, with 14 bases left between them.

This clonotype was detected ten times or more. The chain joins TRBV6-5 to TRBJ1-1; D unclear. CDR1 is MNHEY and CDR2 is SVGAGI in the germline V gene. The V end lost 4 bases, the J end lost 6 bases, and 9 bases lay between the germline ends. The CDR3 sequence is 12 residues long. CDR3 nucleotides: TGTGCCAGCAGTTCCCCAGGAGCTGAAGCTTTCTTT. It codes for CASSSPGAEAFF.

This clonotype has at least ten counts. The rearrangement uses TRBV11-2 and TRBJ2-5; no clear D. V lost 7 bases and J lost 5, with 29 bases in between. The germline gives CDR1 SGHAT, CDR2 FQNNGV. The CDR3 length is 18 residues. CDR3 bases: TGTGCCAGCACCGACTCGGATCTAACCTTTTCGAGTTGGGAGACCCAGTACTTC. The encoded protein is CASTDSDLTFSSWETQYF.

In this sample, this clonotype turned up many times. The chain couples TRBV11-2 to TRBJ1-1; D is ambiguous. Trimming stripped 3 bases from V and 4 bases from J, with 6 bases between. Germline V gene sequence: CDR1 SGHAT, CDR2 FQNNGV. This CDR3 has 12 amino acids. CDR3 loop: CASSFSSTEAFF. The CDR3 coding sequence is TGTGCCAGCAGCTTTAGTAGCACTGAAGCTTTCTTT.

This chain uses TRBV7-2 with TRBJ2-7, with 7 positions matching TRBD2. Germline CDR1 and CDR2: SGHTA and FQGNSA. The ends lost 2 bases at V and 3 bases at J; junction bases unmatched: 4. The CDR3 is 14 amino acids. CDR3 protein: CASSLLVAGYEQYF. Here the CDR3 DNA reads TGTGCCAGCAGCTTACTGGTAGCGGGCTACGAGCAGTACTTC.

Ten or more counts support this clonotype. This chain uses TRBV20-1 with TRBJ2-5; D gene ambiguous. Trimming stripped 3 bases from V and 4 bases from J, with 12 bases between. Germline V gene lookup returns CDR1 DFQATT and CDR2 SNEGSKA (reference sequence). CDR3 length equals 13 residues. In nucleotides, the CDR3 is TGCAGTGCTAGTGGACCGGGTGGAGAGACCCAGTACTTC. This translates into CSASGPGGETQYF.

There are many counts of this clonotype. This chain joins TRBV12-3 or TRBV12-4 and TRBJ1-6; D not resolved. This CDR3 comprises 15 residues. The V end lost 3 bases, the J end lost 7 bases, and 13 bases lay between the germline ends. For the CDR3, the DNA is TGTGCCAGCAGTTTTACCTCCCCGGCGAATTCACCCCTCCACTTT. This encodes CASSFTSPANSPLHF.

In this sample, this clonotype turned up a few times. This sequence joins TRBV6-1 and TRBJ1-6; tentative D call: TRBD1 (5 bases). Germline CDR1 MNHNS, CDR2 SASEGT. The CDR3 is 16 residues long. Trimming removed 5 bases at V and 3 bases at J, with 14 bases between. The CDR3 here is CASSPPGGYYNSPLHF. The DNA for the CDR3 is TGTGCCAGCAGTCCCCCTGGGGGGTACTATAATTCACCCCTCCACTTT.

This clonotype has a handful of counts. The chain uses TRBV30 and TRBJ1-6; D is unresolved. Germline V gene data show CDR1 as GTSNPN and CDR2 as SVGIG (reference sequence). V was shortened by 5 bases and J by 1 base, with 9 bases between the two germline ends. The CDR3 covers 14 residues. Here the CDR3 DNA reads TGTGCCTGGGGCCCCGGGTCCTATAATTCACCCCTCCACTTT. It yields the protein CAWGPGSYNSPLHF.

This clonotype was seen many times. The chain recombines TRBV20-1 with TRBJ2-7; D gene uncertain. This CDR3 is built from 12 residues. Germline-derived CDR1 and CDR2 are DFQATT and SNEGSKA (reference sequence). V lost 3 bases, J lost 2 bases, and 8 bases lay in between. The CDR3 nucleotides read TGCAGTGCTAGCCCAGGCCCCTACGAGCAGTACTTC. Translating gives CSASPGPYEQYF.

This clonotype has ten or more counts. This rearrangement joins TRBV19 to TRBJ2-7, with 9 bases matching TRBD1. Unmatched junction bases numbered 3, after V lost 4 bases and J lost 2 bases. Germline CDR1 is LNHDA and CDR2 is SQIVND (reference sequence). The CDR3 contains 14 residues. CDR3: CASSTGQGTYEQYF. The DNA for the CDR3 is TGTGCCAGTAGTACGGGACAGGGTACCTACGAGCAGTACTTC.

This clonotype was found many times. The chain carries TRBV6-4 and TRBJ2-3; no clear D. Per the germline V gene, CDR1 is MRHNA and CDR2 is SNTAGT. The CDR3 covers 13 residues. The V end was cut by 5 bases, the J end by 3 bases, with 9 bases between. DNA of the CDR3: TGTGCCAGCAGTCCAGGCGTGACAGATACGCAGTATTTT. This translates into CASSPGVTDTQYF.

The genes are TRBV10-2 and TRBJ2-7; TRBD1 matches 7 bases. Germline V lookup: CDR1 WSHSY, CDR2 SAAADI. CDR3 length: 14 amino acids. V gave up 6 bases and J gave up 7 bases; unmatched junction bases: 12. The CDR3 region has the DNA TGCGCCAGCAGGCCACAGGGGTATAAAACAGAGCAGTACTTC. It is translated as CASRPQGYKTEQYF.